Listed here is a single TCR beta chain. This entry belongs to a study of blood T cell repertoires in COVID-19. Looking at the study overall: Sites across the United States, Italy and Spain contributed samples from acute and convalescent COVID-19. T cells, B-cell-depleted T cells, or PBMCs supplied cDNA or gDNA.

With V trimmed by 2 bases and J by 4 bases, 4 bases remained unmatched. Germline V gene data show CDR1 as MNHNY and CDR2 as SVGAGI (reference sequence). CDR3 length: 15 amino acids. In the authors' methods: Reference gene primer amplification yielded estimated nucleated cell counts. Produced via immunoSEQ multiplex PCR; TCRdb's table is partial and in-frame only. The V and J calls and the clone size are those of that table, but D and trimming were determined from the DNA. The profile shows under 150,000 clones, approximately 81% of them singletons. Sequenced input: peripheral blood. The chain employs TRBV6-6 and TRBJ2-3, with TRBD2 matching 9 bases. The receptor's source is a man aged 35 to 55 with acute or convalescent COVID-19. The CDR3 is CASSYSGGLADTQYF. CDR3 nucleotide sequence: TGTGCCAGCAGTTACAGCGGGGGGTTGGCAGATACGCAGTATTTT.